A selection of T cell receptor beta chains follows, all from one sample in a study of T cells in Graves' hyperthyroidism and ophthalmopathy. In TCRdb, the multiplex PCR reads were re-called with MiXCR into one record per CDR3 protein. The table lists about 210,000 distinct CDR3 sequences, 15% to 20% of them singletons. Input material: blood. These receptors all come from a man in his forties or fifties with Graves' hyperthyroidism. Each CDR3 is given with its conserved first and last residue. Fields, in order: clone size, J gene, V gene, D gene, CDR3 DNA, CDR3 protein. D genes are given only for firm matches. Expanded clones are given a class, and other clones once, few, many or no size at all.

>-|TRBJ1-4|TRBV27|-
TGTGCCAGCAGTTACTCAGGGGCTGAGGAAAAACTGTTTTTT
CASSYSGAEEKLFF
>-|TRBJ2-5|TRBV20-1|TRBD1
TGCAGTGCCGAACCGCCCGGGACAGGGGGCGAGGGGGAGACCCAGTACTTC
CSAEPPGTGGEGETQYF
>many|TRBJ2-5|TRBV3-1|-
TGTGCCAGCAGCCAAGTAGTGGCGGTGTACCAAGAGACCCAGTACTTC
CASSQVVAVYQETQYF
>many|TRBJ2-5|TRBV11-2|-
TGTGCCAGCAGCTTATTTCCTGCCCGAGAGACCCAGTACTTC
CASSLFPARETQYF
>-|TRBJ2-1|TRBV29-1|TRBD1
TGCAGCTTCTGGGACAGGTCCTACAATGAGCAGTTCTTC
CSFWDRSYNEQFF
>many|TRBJ1-5|TRBV12-3/TRBV12-4|-
TGTGCCAGCAGTTTCTCGGATCAGCCCCAGCATTTT
CASSFSDQPQHF
>many|TRBJ2-1|TRBV7-2|TRBD2
TGTGCCAGCAGCTTAGAGGCTAGCGGGAGGTTAAGTGAGCAGTTCTTC
CASSLEASGRLSEQFF
>-|TRBJ1-1|TRBV7-3|-
TGTGCCAGCAGCCCGGCTGGGAACACTGAAGCTTTCTTT
CASSPAGNTEAFF
>-|TRBJ2-1|TRBV20-1|TRBD2
TGCAGTGCTAGAGAACATAGCGGGAGGGATGGGAGGTCCTACAATGAGCAGTTCTTC
CSAREHSGRDGRSYNEQFF
>few|TRBJ2-6|TRBV6-4|TRBD1
TGTGCCAGCAGAGAGCCGGGACAGGGTCATTTGGGGGCCAACGTCCTGACTTTC
CASREPGQGHLGANVLTF
>-|TRBJ1-5|TRBV5-1|TRBD1
TGCGCCAGCAGCTTTGGGACAGAGAATCAGCCCCAGCATTTT
CASSFGTENQPQHF
>many|TRBJ2-7|TRBV11-2|-
TGTGCCAGCAGCTTACAGGGGGGTACGAACGAGCAGTACTTC
CASSLQGGTNEQYF
>many|TRBJ2-2|TRBV7-6|-
TGTGCCAGCAGCTACATGAACACCGGGGAGCTGTTTTTT
CASSYMNTGELFF